Listed here are 8 T cell receptor beta chains from one sample, sequenced in a study of T cell clonality in common variable immunodeficiency. The repertoire was sequenced with immunoSEQ multiplex PCR; TCRdb's copy has only in-frame clones and lacks some. The sample gives roughly 34,000 clones, none seen only once, and the top ten clones hold around 3.2%. What was sequenced was peripheral blood mononuclear cells. The source is a person aged 18 to 75 in good health.

This clone was counted ten times or more. The read ends 3 residues early relative to the CDR3; the germline J gene fills the gap. The chain links TRBV20-1 to TRBJ1-5; 7 bases map to TRBD1. The germline V gene encodes CDR1 DFQATT and CDR2 SNEGSKA (reference sequence). The CDR3 sequence is 14 residues long. V lost 6 bases, J lost 0 bases, and 5 bases stayed unmatched. The CDR3 sequence: CSASGQYSNQPQHF. The sequenced CDR3 bases are TGCAGTGCCTCGGGACAGTATAGCAATCAGCCC.

This clone has at least ten counts. The read terminates 3 residues ahead of where the CDR3 ends, so the germline J gene completes it. The chain couples TRBV5-1 to TRBJ1-3; D ambiguous. This CDR3 spans 14 amino acids. The V end lost 0 bases, the J end lost 2 bases, and 6 bases lay between the germline ends. Germline V gives CDR1 SGHRS, CDR2 YFSETQ. CDR3 sequence reads: CASSLDSTGNTIYF. CDR3 DNA, as far as it was read: TGCGCCAGCAGCTTGGACAGCACTGGAAACACC. The variable domain in full, completed from reference TRBV5-1 and TRBJ1-3, reads KAGVTQTPRYLIKTRGQQVTLSCSPISGHRSVSWYQQTPGQGLQFLFEYFSETQRNKGNFPGRFSGRQFSNSRSEMNVSTLELGDSALYLCASSLDSTGNTIYFGEGSWLTVV.

This clone has at least ten counts. The read comes to an end 3 residues before the CDR3 does, leaving the germline J gene to fill in the end. This chain links TRBV4-1 with TRBJ1-1; D is possibly TRBD1 (5 bases). CDR3 size: 17 residues. Germline-derived CDR1 and CDR2 are MGHRA and YSYEKL. CDR3 DNA, as far as it was read: TGCGCCAGCAGCCACCACCCAAACAGGATCTTTAGATGGTTG. Translating it yields CASSHHPNRIFRWL. The full CDR3 is CASSHHPNRIFRWLAFF.

Ten or more counts support this clone. Sequencing ends 3 residues short of the CDR3 end; the germline J gene provides the rest. The sample carries other DNA sequences with the same CDR3. The rearrangement uses TRBV18 and TRBJ2-7; 8 bases fit TRBD1. CDR1 KGHSH and CDR2 LQKENI come from the germline V gene. This CDR3 spans 14 amino acids. With V trimmed by 3 bases and J by 0 bases, 1 base remained unmatched. The CDR3 protein is CASSPGTGSYEQYF. Partial CDR3 DNA: TGTGCCAGCTCACCGGGGACAGGCTCCTACGAG.

This clone was observed at least ten times. The read ends 3 residues shy of where the CDR3 ends; the end is completed using the germline J gene. The V call is TRBV10-3, the J call TRBJ2-1; 7 bases fit TRBD1. Germline-derived CDR1 and CDR2 are ENHRY and SYGVKD. V gave up 6 bases and J gave up 5 bases; unmatched junction bases: 13. The CDR3 has 16 residues. The sequenced part of the CDR3 DNA is TGTGCCATCAGCGACGGGACAGACACTAAACACAATGAG. It yields the protein CAISDGTDTKHNE. The whole CDR3 protein reads CAISDGTDTKHNEQFF.

Regarding this clone: The read terminates 3 residues ahead of where the CDR3 ends, so the germline J gene completes it. The chain links TRBV30 to TRBJ2-7, with 8 bases aligning to TRBD2. The CDR3 covers 15 residues. The junction had 7 bases not matched to a gene; V was cut back by 2 bases and J by 1 base. The germline gives CDR1 GTSNPN, CDR2 SVGIG (reference sequence). The sequenced CDR3 bases are TGTGCCTGGAGTATCCCGACTAGCGTTTCCTACGAG. Its protein is CAWSIPTSVSYE. Given in full, the CDR3 is CAWSIPTSVSYEQYF. Using reference TRBV30 and TRBJ2-7 for the parts outside the CDR3, the full variable domain is SQTIHQWPATLVQPVGSPLSLECTVEGTSNPNLYWYRQAAGRGLQLLFYSVGIGQISSEVPQNLSASRPQDRQFILSSKKLLLSDSGFYLCAWSIPTSVSYEQYFGPGTRLTVT.

This clone was seen many times. The CDR3 loop reads CASSLGVNEKLFF. Incomplete CDR3 DNA: TGTGCCAGCAGCTTAGGCGTAAATGAAAAA. The chain couples TRBV11-2 to TRBJ1-4, with D unclear. The CDR3 extends 3 residues past the end of the read, so its final part is completed from the germline J gene. The ends were cut back, 1 base at V and 5 bases at J, with 5 bases in the middle. Germline V gene lookup returns CDR1 SGHAT and CDR2 FQNNGV. The CDR3 contains 13 residues.

This clone was seen repeatedly, ten times or more. The sequence runs out 3 residues before the end of the CDR3; the remainder is reconstructed from the germline J gene. The V call is TRBV19, the J call TRBJ2-7; 14 positions match TRBD2. With V trimmed by 5 bases and J by 5 bases, 14 bases remained unmatched. Looked up from germline, CDR1 is LNHDA and CDR2 is SQIVND (reference sequence). This CDR3 is 18 amino acids long. The CDR3 here is CASSDESGTSGSSDEQYF. Incomplete CDR3 DNA: TGTGCCAGTAGTGATGAATCCGGGACTAGCGGGAGTAGCGACGAG.